Listed here are 3 T cell receptor beta chains from one sample, sequenced in a study of blood T cells in healthy people across ages. The authors ran a second PCR of roughly 6 to 12 cycles using a sample-barcoded 5' primer and a J-beta primer mix. One entry per CDR3 protein, called by TCRdb with MiXCR from the 5' RACE reads. Of approximately 850,000 distinct CDR3 sequences listed, under 45% are singletons. Sequencing used blood. Receptors were obtained from a man aged 60 to 75 in good health.

The chain links TRBV12-5 to TRBJ2-1, with D perhaps TRBD2 (6 bases). The CDR3 sequence is 16 residues long. CDR1 and CDR2 from the germline V gene are LGHNT and FRNRAP. V was trimmed by 2 bases and J by 3 bases, leaving 14 bases between them. CDR3: CASGLSGRGIYNEQFF. The CDR3 nucleotides are TGTGCTAGTGGTTTGAGCGGGCGCGGTATCTACAATGAGCAGTTCTTC.

V gene TRBV7-2 combines with J gene TRBJ2-5; D is perhaps TRBD2 (5 bases). This CDR3 is 14 amino acids long. Germline values: CDR1 SGHTA, CDR2 FQGNSA. Trimming shortened V by 2 bases and J by 5 bases, and 12 bases separated the two germline ends. CDR3 DNA: TGTGCCAGCAGCTTAAGTTGGACTCATGAGACCCAGTACTTC. This codes for CASSLSWTHETQYF.

In this sample, this clonotype turned up once. The junction shows a germline mismatch at one end, possibly a read error. This chain links TRBV7-2 with TRBJ2-1; 14 bases agree with TRBD2. Germline CDR1 SGHTA, CDR2 FQGNSA. The CDR3 spans 16 residues. The chain's CDR3 is CACSLVGTSGGGEQFF. CDR3 sequence (DNA): TGTGCCTGCAGCTTAGTGGGGACTAGCGGGGGAGGTGAGCAGTTCTTC. The full variable domain, its missing parts supplied by reference TRBV7-2 and TRBJ2-1, is GAGVSQSPSNKVTEKGKDVELRCDPISGHTALYWYRQSLGQGLEFLIYFQGNSAPDKSGLPSDRFSAERTGGSVSTLTIQRTQQEDSAVYLCACSLVGTSGGGEQFFGPGTRLTVL.